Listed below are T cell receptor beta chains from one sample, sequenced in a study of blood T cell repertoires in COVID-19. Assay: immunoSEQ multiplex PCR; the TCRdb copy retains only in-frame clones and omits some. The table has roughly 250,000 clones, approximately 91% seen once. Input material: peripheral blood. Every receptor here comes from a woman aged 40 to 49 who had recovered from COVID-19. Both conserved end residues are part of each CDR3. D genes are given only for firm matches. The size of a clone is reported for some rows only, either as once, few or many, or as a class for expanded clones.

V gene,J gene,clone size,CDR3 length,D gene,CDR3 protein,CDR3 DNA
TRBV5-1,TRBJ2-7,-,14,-,CASSLVQGSYEQYF,TGCGCCAGCAGCTTGGTTCAGGGCTCCTACGAGCAGTACTTC
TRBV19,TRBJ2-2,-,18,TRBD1,CASQRTGSSFPNTGELFF,TGTGCCAGCCAAAGGACAGGGTCCTCTTTCCCTAACACCGGGGAGCTGTTTTTT
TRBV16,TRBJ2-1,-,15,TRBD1,CASNLRGQGNNEQFF,TGTGCCAGCAACCTCAGAGGACAGGGGAACAATGAGCAGTTCTTC
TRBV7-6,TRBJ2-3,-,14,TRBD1,CASSMGQGTDTQYF,TGTGCCAGCAGCATGGGACAGGGAACAGATACGCAGTATTTT
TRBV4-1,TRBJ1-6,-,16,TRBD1,CASSQGTGGYNSPLHF,TGCGCCAGCAGCCAGGGGACAGGGGGGTATAATTCACCCCTCCACTTT
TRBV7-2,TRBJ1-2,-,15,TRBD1,CASSSGTGAVRGYTF,TGTGCCAGCAGCTCCGGGACAGGGGCAGTTCGGGGCTACACCTTC
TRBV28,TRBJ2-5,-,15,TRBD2,CASSMVGGARETQYF,TGTGCCAGCAGTATGGTCGGGGGGGCACGAGAGACCCAGTACTTC
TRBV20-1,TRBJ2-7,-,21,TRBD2,CSASWLLKTNSGRPLTYEQYF,TGCAGTGCTAGTTGGTTACTCAAAACAAATAGCGGGAGACCGCTAACCTACGAGCAGTACTTC
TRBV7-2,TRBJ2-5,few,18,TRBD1,CASAALFTGGSQRETQYF,TGTGCCAGCGCAGCTTTGTTCACAGGGGGCAGCCAGAGGGAGACCCAGTACTTC
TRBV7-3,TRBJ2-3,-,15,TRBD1,CASSSRGGRTDTQYF,TGTGCCAGCAGCTCCCGAGGGGGCCGCACAGATACGCAGTATTTT
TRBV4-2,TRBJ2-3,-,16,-,CASSQEVATTTDTQYF,TGTGCCAGCAGCCAAGAGGTAGCGACTACCACAGATACGCAGTATTTT
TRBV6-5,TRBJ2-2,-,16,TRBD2,CASSYHRRGGPGELFF,TGTGCCAGCAGTTACCATCGTCGCGGGGGACCCGGGGAGCTGTTTTTT
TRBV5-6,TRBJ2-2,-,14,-,CASSFPTENGELFF,TGTGCCAGCAGCTTCCCTACCGAGAACGGGGAGCTGTTTTTT
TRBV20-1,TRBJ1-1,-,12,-,CSASFQGTEAFF,TGCAGTGCTAGTTTCCAGGGCACTGAAGCTTTCTTT
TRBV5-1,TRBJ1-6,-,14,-,CASRGSSGDSPLHF,TGCGCCAGCAGAGGAAGTTCGGGGGATTCACCCCTCCACTTT
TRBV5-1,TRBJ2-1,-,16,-,CASSLGVRAIVNEQFF,TGCGCCAGCAGCTTGGGCGTGAGGGCCATCGTGAATGAGCAGTTCTTC
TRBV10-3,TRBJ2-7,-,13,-,CAISELQGYEQYF,TGTGCCATCAGTGAACTACAGGGCTACGAGCAGTACTTC
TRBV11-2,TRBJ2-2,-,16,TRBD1,CASRRTGASNTGELFF,TGTGCCAGCAGGAGAACAGGGGCCTCTAACACCGGGGAGCTGTTTTTT
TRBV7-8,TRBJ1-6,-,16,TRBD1,CASSLDTGAKNSPLHF,TGTGCCAGCAGCTTAGACACAGGGGCGAAGAATTCACCCCTCCACTTT
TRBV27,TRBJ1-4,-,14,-,CASSLFTTRTELFF,TGTGCCAGCAGTTTATTCACTACCCGGACAGAACTGTTTTTT
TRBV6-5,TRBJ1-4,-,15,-,CASSSDFATNEKLFF,TGTGCCAGCAGTTCGGACTTTGCAACTAATGAAAAACTGTTTTTT
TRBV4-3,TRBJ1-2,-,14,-,CASSQVTQNYGYTF,TGCGCCAGCAGCCAAGTCACTCAAAACTATGGCTACACCTTC
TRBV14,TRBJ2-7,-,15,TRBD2,CASSPGTWGGDEQYF,TGTGCCAGCAGTCCAGGGACGTGGGGAGGGGACGAGCAGTACTTC
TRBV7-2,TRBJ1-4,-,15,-,CASSLDRVENEKLFF,TGTGCCAGCAGCTTAGACAGGGTTGAGAATGAAAAACTGTTTTTT
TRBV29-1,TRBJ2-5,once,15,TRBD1,CSGTIGQGQGETQYF,TGCAGCGGGACCATAGGACAGGGCCAGGGGGAGACCCAGTACTTC
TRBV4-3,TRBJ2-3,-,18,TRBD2,CASSQARTSGGAGDTQYF,TGCGCCAGCAGCCAAGCCCGGACTAGCGGGGGGGCAGGAGATACGCAGTATTTT